The 4 T cell receptor beta chains listed next were all sequenced from one sample in a study of blood T cell repertoires in COVID-19. Assay: immunoSEQ multiplex PCR; the TCRdb copy retains only in-frame clones and omits some. The sample has 250,000 to 350,000 clones; roughly 90% are singletons. Material: peripheral blood. Receptors were obtained from a woman aged 55-70 years with acute or convalescent COVID-19.

The CDR3 protein is CASSLVEGLNQPQHF. CDR3 DNA sequence: TGTGCCAGCAGCTTAGTCGAGGGTTTAAATCAGCCCCAGCATTTT. This rearrangement joins TRBV7-2 to TRBJ1-5; D is undetermined. This CDR3 comprises 15 residues. Germline CDR1 is SGHTA and CDR2 is FQGNSA. V dropped 1 base and J dropped 4 bases, with 11 bases sitting between them.

In the case of this clone: Other nucleotide sequences from this sample produce the same CDR3. This chain connects TRBV18 to TRBJ2-5; no reliable D call. V was pared by 0 bases and J by 3 bases, with 5 bases between. Germline loops: CDR1 KGHSH, CDR2 LQKENI. The CDR3 has 13 amino acids. The CDR3 DNA reads TGTGCCAGCTCACCACCCGGAGAAGAGACCCAGTACTTC. Protein: CASSPPGEETQYF.

The chain is built from TRBV5-6 and TRBJ1-3; D call uncertain. Germline CDR1 reads SGHDT; CDR2 reads YYEEEE. Trimming took off 0 bases at V and 4 bases at J, with 17 bases between the two ends. This CDR3 has 17 amino acids. The CDR3: CASSLGVRGRGGNTIYF. The CDR3 nucleotides read TGTGCCAGCAGCTTGGGAGTCCGCGGTAGAGGAGGAAACACCATATATTTT.

V and J are TRBV25-1 and TRBJ1-1, with a tentative D call TRBD1 (6 bases). Trimming removed 5 bases from V and 4 bases from J, with 11 bases in between. The CDR3 runs 13 residues. Germline V lookup: CDR1 MGHDK, CDR2 SYGVNS. The CDR3 bases are TGTGCCAGCAGTACAGGGTTGAGCACTGAAGCTTTCTTT. It encodes CASSTGLSTEAFF.